These 29 T cell receptor beta chains were all obtained from the same sample, sequenced in a study of blood T cell repertoires in COVID-19. Assay used: immunoSEQ multiplex PCR; TCRdb lists only in-frame clones, some missing. The profile shows approximately 97,000 clones, around 84% of them singletons. The sequencing sample was made of peripheral blood. The receptors here all came from a human donor in a cohort sampled during active COVID-19.

The chain carries TRBV9 and TRBJ2-5, with D tentatively TRBD2 (5 bases). Germline V gives CDR1 SGDLS, CDR2 YYNGEE. The CDR3 sequence is 13 residues long. V lost 4 bases, J lost 5 bases, and 12 bases lay in between. CDR3 in DNA: TGTGCCAGCAGCACGGAGGCGGAGGAGACCCAGTACTTC. This gives the protein CASSTEAEETQYF.

The gene calls are TRBV3-1 (or the pseudogene TRBV3-2) and TRBJ2-7; D is uncertain. Per the germline V gene, CDR1 is LGHDT and CDR2 is YNNKEL (reference sequence). The V end was cut by 2 bases, the J end by 3 bases, with 5 bases between. This CDR3 is built from 12 residues. Here the CDR3 reads CASSQTYYEQYF. In DNA form, the CDR3 reads TGTGCCAGCAGCCAAACTTACTACGAGCAGTACTTC.

The gene calls are TRBV6-2 or TRBV6-3 and TRBJ2-2; TRBD2 aligns across 14 bases. The germline V gene encodes CDR1 MNHEY and CDR2 SVGEGT. V was pared by 4 bases and J by 0 bases, with 7 bases of the junction left unmatched. This CDR3 contains 19 residues. The CDR3 loop reads CASSSTRTSGGSNTGELFF. The DNA of the CDR3 is TGTGCCAGCAGTTCCACGAGGACTAGCGGGGGGTCGAACACCGGGGAGCTGTTTTTT.

V and J are TRBV7-9 and TRBJ2-7; D possibly corresponds to TRBD1 (6 bases). Germline V gene sequence: CDR1 SEHNR, CDR2 FQNEAQ (reference sequence). V was trimmed by 8 bases and J by 3 bases, leaving 11 bases between them. This CDR3 has 12 amino acids. The CDR3 DNA reads as TGTGCCAGCCAGGACAGATACTACGAGCAGTACTTC. It is translated as CASQDRYYEQYF.

The V call is TRBV19, the J call TRBJ1-1, with TRBD1 as a possible D gene (6 bases). Trimming pared 5 bases from V and 6 bases from J, leaving 13 bases between. CDR1 is LNHDA, CDR2 SQIVND, per germline (reference sequence). The CDR3 runs to 13 residues. The CDR3 sequence is CASSAQGPPEAFF. The CDR3 DNA follows: TGTGCCAGTAGTGCCCAGGGGCCCCCTGAAGCTTTCTTT.

V and J are TRBV27 and TRBJ2-6, with D tentatively TRBD1 (6 bases). The CDR3 extends over 15 amino acids. The V gene lost 5 bases and the J gene lost 2 bases, with 10 bases spanning the gap. Germline V CDR1 and CDR2: MNHEY, SMNVEV (reference sequence). The CDR3 DNA follows: TGTGCCAGCAGTCAACAGGGAACTGGGGCCAACGTCCTGACTTTC. Protein sequence: CASSQQGTGANVLTF.

This chain connects TRBV2 to TRBJ1-2, with D hard to call. V was cut by 6 bases and J by 7 bases, with 12 bases left in between. CDR1 is SNHLY and CDR2 is FYNNEI in the germline V gene. This CDR3 has 12 residues. CDR3 sequence: CASRWASGGYTF. The CDR3 nucleotides read TGTGCCAGCAGATGGGCCAGTGGTGGCTACACCTTC. Full variable domain (outside the CDR3, taken from reference TRBV2 and TRBJ1-2): EPEVTQTPSHQVTQMGQEVILRCVPISNHLYFYWYRQILGQKVEFLVSFYNNEISEKSEIFDDQFSVERPDGSNFTLKIRSTKLEDSAMYFCASRWASGGYTFGSGTRLTVV.

This clone occurred a few times. The chain joins TRBV2 to TRBJ1-5; D is possibly TRBD1 (6 bases). The CDR3 covers 12 residues. Germline lookup yields CDR1 SNHLY and CDR2 FYNNEI. V lost 3 bases and J lost 7, with 7 bases in between. The CDR3 DNA reads TGTGCCAGCAGTGATCAGGGGCAGCCCCAGCATTTT. It encodes CASSDQGQPQHF.

This chain joins TRBV27 and TRBJ1-2, with 8 bases aligning to TRBD1. CDR1 is MNHEY and CDR2 is SMNVEV in the germline V gene (reference sequence). This CDR3 is 16 amino acids long. After removal of 1 base from V and 3 bases from J, the junction contained 7 bases not matched to a gene. CDR3 coding DNA: TGTGCCAGCAGTTTATTGGGGTCGGACAGGGACTATGGCTACACCTTC. Protein: CASSLLGSDRDYGYTF.

This clone has only one observation. The J gene is TRBJ2-5, the V gene TRBV24-1; 7 bases line up with TRBD1. The CDR3 contains 17 residues. Germline CDR1 KGHDR, CDR2 SFDVKD. Germline trimming cut 2 bases from V and 4 bases from J; bases unmatched to any gene: 12. The CDR3: CATSDSATGLSSETQYF. CDR3 bases: TGTGCCACCAGTGATTCCGCGACAGGGTTATCCTCAGAGACCCAGTACTTC.

This chain connects TRBV2 to TRBJ1-5; D call uncertain. CDR1 is SNHLY, CDR2 FYNNEI, per germline. Trimming cost V 7 bases and J 9 bases, with 13 bases left between them. This CDR3 has 12 amino acids. CDR3 DNA: TGTGCCAGCACTGCCCCCCGGGGGCCCCAGCATTTT. It codes for CASTAPRGPQHF.

The rearrangement joins TRBV7-2 to TRBJ2-7; D is perhaps TRBD1 (5 bases). The V gene's germline CDR1 is SGHTA and CDR2 FQGNSA. V lost 5 bases, J lost 8 bases, and 13 bases lay in between. This CDR3 spans 12 amino acids. CDR3 sequence: CASSVQGSQQYF. The DNA of the CDR3 is TGTGCCAGCAGCGTCCAGGGTAGCCAGCAGTACTTC.

This rearrangement joins TRBV11-3 to TRBJ1-1; D remains unclear. CDR1 and CDR2 (germline): SGHNT, YENEEA. CDR3 size: 15 residues. Trimming shortened V by 5 bases and J by 1 base, and 14 bases separated the two germline ends. The CDR3 region has the DNA TGTGCCAGCAGCGCGTCAGTGGCGGGGAACACTGAAGCTTTCTTT. As protein: CASSASVAGNTEAFF. Using reference TRBV11-3 and TRBJ1-1 for the parts outside the CDR3, the full variable domain is EAGVVQSPRYKIIEKKQPVAFWCNPISGHNTLYWYLQNLGQGPELLIRYENEEAVDDSQLPKDRFSAERLKGVDSTLKIQPAELGDSAVYLCASSASVAGNTEAFFGQGTRLTVV.

V usage is TRBV4-3 and J usage is TRBJ2-7; 9 bases are shared with TRBD2. The V gene end was trimmed by 0 bases and the J gene end by 3 bases; junction bases not matched to a gene: 9. The germline gives CDR1 LGHNA, CDR2 YSLEER. The CDR3 is made up of 17 amino acids. The CDR3, as DNA: TGCGCCAGCAGCCAAGATCGTTTCGCGGGGGGGTTCTACGAGCAGTACTTC. This gives the protein CASSQDRFAGGFYEQYF.

V usage is TRBV4-2 and J usage is TRBJ2-3; 10 bases line up with TRBD2. V trimming: 4 bases; J trimming: 4 bases; junction bases outside the gene matches: 5. This CDR3 is 15 amino acids long. Germline CDR1 is LGHNA and CDR2 is YNFKEQ. CDR3 in amino acids: CASSRAGGRPDTQYF. DNA of the CDR3: TGTGCCAGCAGCCGAGCGGGGGGGCGCCCAGATACGCAGTATTTT.

The chain combines TRBV27 with TRBJ1-1; D is unclear. The germline CDR1 and CDR2 sequences are MNHEY and SMNVEV (reference sequence). With 8 bases removed from V and 1 base from J, the gap between germline ends came to 8 bases. This CDR3 is 12 amino acids long. The chain's CDR3 is CASGRWNTEAFF. CDR3 nucleotides: TGTGCCAGCGGTCGGTGGAACACTGAAGCTTTCTTT.

This sequence joins TRBV11-1 and TRBJ2-4; weak D call: TRBD2 (5 bases). From germline, CDR1 is SGHAT and CDR2 FQDESV (reference sequence). Trimming took 4 bases from V and 5 from J, leaving 15 bases between them. The length of the CDR3 is 15 residues. The CDR3 spells CASSSLRGLENIQYF. In DNA form, the CDR3 reads TGTGCCAGCAGCTCCCTGAGAGGGTTGGAAAACATTCAGTACTTC.

The rearrangement links TRBV2 to TRBJ2-7, with 9 bases lining up with TRBD1. The V segment lost 4 bases and the J segment 2 bases; nucleotides outside the gene matches: 3. The CDR3 is 14 residues long. Germline V gene sequence: CDR1 SNHLY, CDR2 FYNNEI. The CDR3 loop reads CASSGQGGPYEQYF. For the CDR3, the DNA is TGTGCCAGCAGTGGACAGGGGGGACCCTACGAGCAGTACTTC.

V gene TRBV9 combines with J gene TRBJ2-5; D is unclear. The germline gives CDR1 SGDLS, CDR2 YYNGEE. V lost 0 bases and J 1 base, leaving 4 bases between the germline ends. The CDR3 consists of 13 residues. CDR3 nucleotides: TGTGCCAGCAGCGTAGGTATCCAAGAGACCCAGTACTTC. It is translated as CASSVGIQETQYF.

The rearrangement links TRBV30 to TRBJ2-3; D remains ambiguous. Germline V gene sequence: CDR1 GTSNPN, CDR2 SVGIG (reference sequence). There are 12 residues in the CDR3. V shed 2 bases and J shed 5 bases, with 8 bases lying between them. The CDR3 reads CAWSLSGDTQYF. The CDR3 DNA follows: TGTGCCTGGAGTCTATCAGGAGATACGCAGTATTTT.

The chain joins TRBV3-1 (or the pseudogene TRBV3-2) to TRBJ2-3, with TRBD2 identical over 13 bases. The CDR3 length is 17 residues. CDR1 and CDR2 (germline): LGHDT, YNNKEL (reference sequence). Trimming at V came to 3 bases and at J to 2 bases, leaving 5 bases not matched to a gene. The DNA of the CDR3 is TGTGCCAGCAGCCAGGGTGGACTAGCGGGGGCCACAGATACGCAGTATTTT. It codes for CASSQGGLAGATDTQYF.

The chain couples TRBV12-3 or TRBV12-4 to TRBJ1-2, with D possibly being TRBD1 (6 bases). The CDR3 has 13 amino acids. V dropped 8 bases and J dropped 7 bases, with 17 bases sitting between them. The CDR3 here is CASRGRGGSGYTF. For the CDR3, the DNA is TGTGCCAGCCGCGGACGAGGGGGTAGTGGCTACACCTTC.

The chain is built from TRBV6-5 and TRBJ2-7, with D perhaps matching TRBD1 (6 bases). Trimming removed 0 bases from V and 0 bases from J, with 12 bases in between. Germline-derived CDR1 and CDR2 are MNHEY and SVGAGI. The CDR3 consists of 16 residues. This CDR3 reads CASSYSAGALSYEQYF. In DNA form, the CDR3 reads TGTGCCAGCAGTTACTCGGCAGGGGCCCTCTCCTACGAGCAGTACTTC.

This clone was observed a handful of times. V gene TRBV30 combines with J gene TRBJ1-5; no clear D gene. The germline gives CDR1 GTSNPN, CDR2 SVGIG (reference sequence). V was clipped by 0 bases and J by 5 bases, with 8 bases between them. This CDR3 is 13 amino acids long. CDR3: CAWSVQRDQPQHF. The DNA for the CDR3 is TGTGCCTGGAGTGTACAGAGAGATCAGCCCCAGCATTTT. Using reference TRBV30 and TRBJ1-5 for the parts outside the CDR3, the full variable domain is SQTIHQWPATLVQPVGSPLSLECTVEGTSNPNLYWYRQAAGRGLQLLFYSVGIGQISSEVPQNLSASRPQDRQFILSSKKLLLSDSGFYLCAWSVQRDQPQHFGDGTRLSIL.

The V gene is TRBV3-1 (or the pseudogene TRBV3-2), the J gene TRBJ2-2, with 8 bases aligning to TRBD2. This CDR3 spans 17 amino acids. The germline V gene has CDR1 LGHDT and CDR2 YNNKEL (reference sequence). Trimming took 0 bases from V and 6 from J; bases not matched to a gene: 9. The DNA for the CDR3 is TGTGCCAGCAGCCAAGATCCGGGACTAGTTGTCGCCGGGGAGCTGTTTTTT. Its protein is CASSQDPGLVVAGELFF.

The table lists this clone with a few counts. Because it lacks the conserved phenylalanine or tryptophan at the end, this CDR3 is likely a read error. Because the CDR3's place on the DNA is in doubt, the DNA is left out and the CDR3 is given as listed by TCRdb. The chain is built from TRBV5-4 and TRBJ1-2; the table names TRBD1, a call not compared with the DNA. CDR1 and CDR2 (germline): SGHNT, YYREEE (reference sequence). The CDR3 length equals 10 residues, ends included. CDR3 loop: CASSLGQGIV.

This chain links TRBV21-1 with TRBJ2-1; TRBD2 is the table's D call, not checked against the DNA. TRBV21-1 is designated a pseudogene. CDR3 length: 14 amino acids. The CDR3 region is CASSPPRGYNEQFF. CDR3 DNA sequence: TGTGCCAGCAGTCCCCCCCGGGGCTACAATGAGCAGTTCTTC.

The table lists this clone with a few counts. The rearrangement links TRBV6-6 to TRBJ2-7, with a tentative D call TRBD1 (5 bases). Germline-derived CDR1 and CDR2 are MNHNY and SVGAGI (reference sequence). The CDR3 length is 14 residues. Deletions cut 2 bases from V and 5 bases from J, with 13 bases between. In DNA, the CDR3 is TGTGCCAGCAGTTACAGCAGGGTATGGGACGAGCAGTACTTC. Encoded protein: CASSYSRVWDEQYF.

This clone was seen a single time. The chain is built from TRBV7-2 and TRBJ2-5; TRBD1 aligns across 9 bases. The CDR3 is made up of 15 amino acids. Germline trimming cut 6 bases from V and 5 bases from J; bases unmatched to any gene: 10. Germline CDR1 and CDR2: SGHTA and FQGNSA. The CDR3 region has the DNA TGTGCCAGCAGTTCACCGGGACAGGGCTTTGAGACCCAGTACTTC. It specifies CASSSPGQGFETQYF.